This T cell receptor beta chain was identified in a study of blood T cells in healthy people across ages. General study points: Greater diversity and more naive CD4+ cells were seen in long-lived donors than in aged donors. Per million T cells, the diversity of TCR beta decreased roughly linearly as age advanced.

Alongside a J-beta primer mix, a sample-barcoded 5' primer served in a second PCR lasting roughly 7 to 11 cycles. TCRdb analysed the 5' RACE reads with MiXCR anew, one entry per CDR3 protein. The sample carries about 1,500,000 distinct CDR3 sequences, roughly 28% recorded once. Per germline, CDR1 LGHDT and CDR2 YNNKEL (reference sequence). CDR3 length equals 14 residues. V lost 2 bases to trimming and J lost 5 bases, with 10 bases between them. Drawn from each donor were roughly 10 milliliters of peripheral blood. A word on this clonotype: Its cognate antigen is unknown.

J is TRBJ2-1 and V is TRBV3-1; D remains ambiguous. The sample was blood. This TCR was recovered from a woman in her 30s in good health. CDR3 region: CASSQFGADNEQFF. DNA for the CDR3: TGTGCCAGCAGCCAATTTGGTGCGGACAATGAGCAGTTCTTC.